This is a list of T cell receptor beta chains from one sample in a study of regulatory T cells in long-lasting Graves disease. MiXCR was run by TCRdb on the multiplex PCR reads, yielding one entry per CDR3 protein. Here the sample spans roughly 350,000 distinct CDR3 sequences, approximately 15% being singletons. These sequences were also reported in another study, on T cells in Graves' hyperthyroidism and ophthalmopathy.

The specimen was peripheral blood mononuclear cells (PBMCs), collected at new diagnosis, from a patient treated with antithyroid drugs. All receptors derive from a man aged 40-49 years with Graves disease. Both conserved end residues are part of each CDR3. The D gene is left open where the match is weak. Not all rows give a size; the values are once, few, many and, for expanded clones, a class.

d_gene | j_gene | abundance | v_gene | CDR3nt | CDR3aa
TRBD2 | TRBJ2-5 | few | TRBV11-3 | TGTGCCAGCAGCTTTTCTAGCGGGGGGTACCAAGAGACCCAGTACTTC | CASSFSSGGYQETQYF
TRBD1 | TRBJ1-4 | . | TRBV12-3/TRBV12-4 | TGTGCCAGCAGCACCGGGACAGAGAATGAAAAACTGTTTTTT | CASSTGTENEKLFF
TRBD1 | TRBJ2-7 | many | TRBV5-1 | TGCGCCAGCAGCACCGGGACAGGGGAGGACGAGCAGTACTTC | CASSTGTGEDEQYF
. | TRBJ1-1 | many | TRBV2 | TGTGCCAGCACGGGGGCGATGACTGAAGCTTTCTTT | CASTGAMTEAFF
. | TRBJ2-7 | many | TRBV28 | TGTGCCAGCAGTTCCGTCGGGGGCGCCTACGAGCAGTACTTC | CASSSVGGAYEQYF
. | TRBJ2-4 | few | TRBV24-1 | TGTGCCACCAGTCAGGGCCAAAACATTCAGTACTTC | CATSQGQNIQYF
. | TRBJ2-2 | . | TRBV6-4 | TGTGCCAGCAGTGACTCGCGGGACACCGGGGAGCTGTTTTTT | CASSDSRDTGELFF
. | TRBJ1-5 | . | TRBV5-4 | TGTGCCAGCAGCTTGGGCGGGATGGGACAGCCCCAGCATTTT | CASSLGGMGQPQHF
TRBD2 | TRBJ2-3 | . | TRBV30 | TGTGCCTGGAGTGTCGGGGGGTTGACAGATACGCAGTATTTT | CAWSVGGLTDTQYF
. | TRBJ2-3 | . | TRBV7-9 | TGTGCCAGCAGCTTAGATTACGGTACGCAGTATTTT | CASSLDYGTQYF
. | TRBJ2-7 | many | TRBV28 | TGTGCCAGCAGATCAACTGCCGGGGTGCACGAGCAGTACTTC | CASRSTAGVHEQYF
. | TRBJ1-6 | few | TRBV6-1 | TGTGCCAGCAGTGCCACGGGCCCGGGACGGTATAATTCACCCCTCCACTTT | CASSATGPGRYNSPLHF
. | TRBJ1-2 | many | TRBV7-8 | TGTGCCAGCAGCTTTAGACAGTCTAACTATGGCTACACCTTC | CASSFRQSNYGYTF
TRBD1 | TRBJ1-1 | many | TRBV6-1 | TGTGCCAGCAGTGAACAGGGGGTGACTGAAGCTTTCTTT | CASSEQGVTEAFF
. | TRBJ2-1 | few | TRBV3-1 | TGTGCCAGCAGCCACCGGGACAAGGGGCTCAATGAGCAGTTCTTC | CASSHRDKGLNEQFF
TRBD2 | TRBJ2-5 | many | TRBV5-5 | TGTGCCAGCAGCTTTAGGAGCGGGGGGTACCAAGAGACCCAGTACTTC | CASSFRSGGYQETQYF
. | TRBJ2-7 | few | TRBV3-1 | TGTGCCAGCAGCCAGAAAGGAGGCTACGAGCAGTACTTC | CASSQKGGYEQYF
. | TRBJ2-1 | many | TRBV11-3 | TGTGCCAGCAGCTTTCTTGCGGGGGCAATAGGGAATGAGCAGTTCTTC | CASSFLAGAIGNEQFF
TRBD2 | TRBJ2-5 | . | TRBV19 | TGTGCCAGTAGTATAACTAGCGGGCGAGAGACCCAGTACTTC | CASSITSGRETQYF
TRBD1 | TRBJ1-6 | few | TRBV5-8 | TGTGCCAGCAAGATAAGTGGGACAGGTTCACCCCTCCACTTT | CASKISGTGSPLHF
. | TRBJ1-2 | . | TRBV2 | TGTGCCAGCGGAGGGGACTTCGGCTATGGCCACACCTTC | CASGGDFGYGHTF
. | TRBJ2-1 | many | TRBV20-1 | TGCAGTGCTAGAGATCTATTAGGGGTCAATGAGCAGTTCTTC | CSARDLLGVNEQFF